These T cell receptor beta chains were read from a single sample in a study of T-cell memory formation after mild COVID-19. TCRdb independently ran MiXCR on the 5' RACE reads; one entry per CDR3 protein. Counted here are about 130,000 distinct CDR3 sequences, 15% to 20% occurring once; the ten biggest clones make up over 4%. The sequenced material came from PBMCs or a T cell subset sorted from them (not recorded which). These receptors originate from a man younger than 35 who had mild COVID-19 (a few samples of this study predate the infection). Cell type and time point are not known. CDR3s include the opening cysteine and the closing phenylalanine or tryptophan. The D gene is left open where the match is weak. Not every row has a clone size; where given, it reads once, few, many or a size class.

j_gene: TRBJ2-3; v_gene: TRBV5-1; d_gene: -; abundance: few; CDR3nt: TGCGCCAGCAGCGGCGGGACAGTCCGGGCCACAGATACGCAGTATTTT; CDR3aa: CASSGGTVRATDTQYF
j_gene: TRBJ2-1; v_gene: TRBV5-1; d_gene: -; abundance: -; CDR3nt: TGCGCCAGCAGCTTGGAGGGCAGGGACAATGAGCAGTTCTTC; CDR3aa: CASSLEGRDNEQFF
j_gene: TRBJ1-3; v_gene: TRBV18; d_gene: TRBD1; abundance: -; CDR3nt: TGTGCCAGCTCACCAAACAGGGGATTTGGAAACACCATATATTTT; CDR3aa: CASSPNRGFGNTIYF
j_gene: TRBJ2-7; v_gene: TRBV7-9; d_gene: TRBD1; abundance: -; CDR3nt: TGTGCCAGCAGCCTTCTAGGACAGGGGTGGTACGAGCAGTACTTC; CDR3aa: CASSLLGQGWYEQYF
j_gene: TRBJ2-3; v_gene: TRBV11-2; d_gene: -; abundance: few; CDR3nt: TGTGCCACCAGACCTGGGGTGACAGATACGCAGTATTTT; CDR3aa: CATRPGVTDTQYF
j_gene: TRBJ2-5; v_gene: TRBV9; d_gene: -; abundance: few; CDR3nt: TGTGCCAGCAGCGCTGGGGTCCAAGAGACCCAGTACTTC; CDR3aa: CASSAGVQETQYF
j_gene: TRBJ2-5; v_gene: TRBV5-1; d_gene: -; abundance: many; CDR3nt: TGCGCCAGCAGGCTTACAGGGTCAGAGACCCAGTACTTC; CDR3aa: CASRLTGSETQYF
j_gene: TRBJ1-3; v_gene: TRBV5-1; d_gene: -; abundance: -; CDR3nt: TGCGCCAGCAGCGTGGGGGCCGGGAGGATATATTTT; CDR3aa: CASSVGAGRIYF
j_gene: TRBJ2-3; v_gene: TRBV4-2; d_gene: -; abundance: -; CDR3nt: TGTGCCAGCAGCCAAGGGTTGGGGAGTCACACAGATACGCAGTATTTT; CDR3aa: CASSQGLGSHTDTQYF
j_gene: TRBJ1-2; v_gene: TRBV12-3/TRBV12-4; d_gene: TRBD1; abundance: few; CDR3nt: TGTGCCAGCAGTTCCAACGACAGGGTGGGAGGCTACACCTTC; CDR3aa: CASSSNDRVGGYTF
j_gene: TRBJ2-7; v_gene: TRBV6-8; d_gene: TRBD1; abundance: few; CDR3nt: TGTGCCAGCAGTTTAAGGACAGGGAACTACGAGCAGTACTTC; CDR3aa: CASSLRTGNYEQYF
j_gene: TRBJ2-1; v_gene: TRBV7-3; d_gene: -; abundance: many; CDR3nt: TGTGCCAGCAGCTTAACGGGCCTCGGTGAGCAGTTCTTC; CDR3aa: CASSLTGLGEQFF
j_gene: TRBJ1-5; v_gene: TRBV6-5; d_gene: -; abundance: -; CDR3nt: TGTGCCAGCAGTTACTCGATGTCCGGGGTTAGCAATCAGCCCCAGCATTTT; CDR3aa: CASSYSMSGVSNQPQHF
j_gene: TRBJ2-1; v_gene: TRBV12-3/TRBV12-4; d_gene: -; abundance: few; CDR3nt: TGTGCCAGCAGTTTTACAGGGACCTACAATGAGCAGTTCTTC; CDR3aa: CASSFTGTYNEQFF
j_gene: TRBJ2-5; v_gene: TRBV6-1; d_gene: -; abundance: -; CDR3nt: TGTGCCAGCAGTGAAGCATACGGACAGTACCAAGAGACCCAGTACTTC; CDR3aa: CASSEAYGQYQETQYF
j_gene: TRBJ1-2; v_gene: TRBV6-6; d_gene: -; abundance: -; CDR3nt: TGTGCCAGCAGTCCGTCGGGGGGACATGGCTACACCTTC; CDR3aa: CASSPSGGHGYTF
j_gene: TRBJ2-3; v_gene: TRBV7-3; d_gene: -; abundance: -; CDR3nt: TGTGCCAGCAGCCCCGGGGGAGGCACAGATACGCAGTATTTT; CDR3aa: CASSPGGGTDTQYF
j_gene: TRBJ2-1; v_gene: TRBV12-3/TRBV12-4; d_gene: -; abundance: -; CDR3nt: TGTGCCAGCACCCGAATACAGGGAAATGAGCAGTTCTTC; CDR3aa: CASTRIQGNEQFF
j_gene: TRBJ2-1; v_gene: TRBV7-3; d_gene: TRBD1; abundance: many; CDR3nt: TGTGCCAGCAGCTCGACAGGGCAGAATGAGCAGTTCTTC; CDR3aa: CASSSTGQNEQFF
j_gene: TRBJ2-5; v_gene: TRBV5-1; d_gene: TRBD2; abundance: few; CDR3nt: TGCGCCAGCAGCTTGGCTAGCGGGCTAGAGACCCAGTACTTC; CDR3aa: CASSLASGLETQYF
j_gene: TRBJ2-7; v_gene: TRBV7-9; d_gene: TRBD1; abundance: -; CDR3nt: TGTGCCAGCAGCAGGACAGGGATCTACGAGCAGTACTTC; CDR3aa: CASSRTGIYEQYF
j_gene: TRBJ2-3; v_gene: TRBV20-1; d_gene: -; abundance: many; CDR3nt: TGCAGTGCTAGTGATACAACGGGGGATACGCAGTATTTT; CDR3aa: CSASDTTGDTQYF
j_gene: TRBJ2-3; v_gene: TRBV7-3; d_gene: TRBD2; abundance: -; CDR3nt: TGTGCCAGCAGCTTAATGTCTAGCGGGGGCTCAGATACGCAGTATTTT; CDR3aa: CASSLMSSGGSDTQYF
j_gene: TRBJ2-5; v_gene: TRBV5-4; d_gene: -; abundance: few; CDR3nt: TGTGCCAGCAGCTGGGGCGCGGAGACCCAGTACTTC; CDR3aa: CASSWGAETQYF
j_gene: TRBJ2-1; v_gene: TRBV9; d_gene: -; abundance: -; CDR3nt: TGTGCCAGCAGCGTAGCTGTAGCTCGAAATGAGCAGTTCTTC; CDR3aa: CASSVAVARNEQFF
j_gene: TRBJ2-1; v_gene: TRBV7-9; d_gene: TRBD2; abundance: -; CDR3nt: TGTGCCAGCAGCTCGGGACTAGACTCCTACAATGAGCAGTTCTTC; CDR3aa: CASSSGLDSYNEQFF
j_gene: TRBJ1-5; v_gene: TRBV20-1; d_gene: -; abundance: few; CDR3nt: TGCAGTGCAGGGGGGACTTATAGCAATCAGCCCCAGCATTTT; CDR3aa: CSAGGTYSNQPQHF
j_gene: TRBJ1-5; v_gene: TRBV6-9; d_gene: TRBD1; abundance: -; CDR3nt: TGTGCCAGCAGTTACCGGGACAGGGGCTGGAATCAGCCCCAGCATTTT; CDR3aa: CASSYRDRGWNQPQHF
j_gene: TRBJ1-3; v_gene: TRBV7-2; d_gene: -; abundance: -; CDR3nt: TGTGCCAGCAGCTTAGCGCTCCGGGTAGGAAACACCATATATTTT; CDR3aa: CASSLALRVGNTIYF
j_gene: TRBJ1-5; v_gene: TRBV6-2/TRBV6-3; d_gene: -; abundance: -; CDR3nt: TGTGCCACCCGACCCCGGGGAAATCAGCCCCAGCATTTT; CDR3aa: CATRPRGNQPQHF
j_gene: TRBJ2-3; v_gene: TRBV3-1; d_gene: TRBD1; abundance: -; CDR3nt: TGTGCCAGCAGCCAAGGGGACAGCTATACGCAGTATTTT; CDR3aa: CASSQGDSYTQYF
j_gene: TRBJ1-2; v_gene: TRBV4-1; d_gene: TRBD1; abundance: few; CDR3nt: TGCGCCAGCAGCCAACCCAGACAGGGGAGTAGGTATGGCTACACCTTC; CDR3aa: CASSQPRQGSRYGYTF
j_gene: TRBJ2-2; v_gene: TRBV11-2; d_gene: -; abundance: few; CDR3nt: TGTGCCAGCAGCTCGTCCGGTTTTACCCCGAACACCGGGGAGCTGTTTTTT; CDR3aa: CASSSSGFTPNTGELFF
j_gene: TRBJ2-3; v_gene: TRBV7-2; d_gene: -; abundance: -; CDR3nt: TGTGCCAGCAGCTTAGCGCTGACAGATACGCAGTATTTT; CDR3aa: CASSLALTDTQYF
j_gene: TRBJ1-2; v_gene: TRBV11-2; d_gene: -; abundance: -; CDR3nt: TGTGCCAGCAGCTTAGCTGGCTTACCCTATGGCTACACCTTC; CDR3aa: CASSLAGLPYGYTF
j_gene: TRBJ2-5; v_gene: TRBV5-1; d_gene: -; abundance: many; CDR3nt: TGCGCCAGCAGCCCGCAAGGTCGGGTCCAAGAGACCCAGTACTTC; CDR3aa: CASSPQGRVQETQYF
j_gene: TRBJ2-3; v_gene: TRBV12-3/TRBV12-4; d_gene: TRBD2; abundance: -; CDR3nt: TGTGCCAGCAGCACTCTTAGGCTAGCGGCCTACACAGATACGCAGTATTTT; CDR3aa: CASSTLRLAAYTDTQYF
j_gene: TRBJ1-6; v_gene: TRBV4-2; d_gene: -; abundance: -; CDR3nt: TGTGCCAGCAGCCAAGTCGGCCAGGGGTTGTACTCACCCCTCCACTTT; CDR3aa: CASSQVGQGLYSPLHF
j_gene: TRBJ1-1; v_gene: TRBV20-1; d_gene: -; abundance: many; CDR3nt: TGCAGTGCAACGACAGGCCTTATGAACACTGAAGCTTTCTTT; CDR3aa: CSATTGLMNTEAFF
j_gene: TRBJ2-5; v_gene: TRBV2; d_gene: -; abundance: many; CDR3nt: TGTGCCAGCACCAGGATGTATAAATCCCAAGAGACCCAGTACTTC; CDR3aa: CASTRMYKSQETQYF
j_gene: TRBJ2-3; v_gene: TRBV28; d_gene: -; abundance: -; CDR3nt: TGTGCCAGCAGTCCGCGCGGGCTGCGAGATACGCAGTATTTT; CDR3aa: CASSPRGLRDTQYF
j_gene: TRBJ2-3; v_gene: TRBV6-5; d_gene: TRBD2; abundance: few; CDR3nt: TGTGCCAGCAGTTGGACTAGCGGGGGGGCCACAGATACGCAGTATTTT; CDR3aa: CASSWTSGGATDTQYF
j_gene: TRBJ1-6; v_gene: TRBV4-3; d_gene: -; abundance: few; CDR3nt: TGCGCCAGCAGCCAAGTCGCAGGGTATAATTCACCCCTCCACTTT; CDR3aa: CASSQVAGYNSPLHF
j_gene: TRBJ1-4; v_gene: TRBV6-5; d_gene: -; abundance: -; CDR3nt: TGTGCCGTGGGGAAGGGGCCGGGTGAAAAACTGTTTTTT; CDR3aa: CAVGKGPGEKLFF
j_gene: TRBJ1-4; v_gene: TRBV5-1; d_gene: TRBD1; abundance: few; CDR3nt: TGCGCCAGCAGCCTAGGGGGGACAGGGGACGAAAAACTGTTTTTT; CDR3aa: CASSLGGTGDEKLFF
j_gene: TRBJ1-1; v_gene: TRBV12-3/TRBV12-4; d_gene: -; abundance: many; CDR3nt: TGTGCCTCTGGACGCGCTGAAGCTTTCTTT; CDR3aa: CASGRAEAFF
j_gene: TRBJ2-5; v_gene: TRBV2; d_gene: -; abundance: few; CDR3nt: TGTGCCAGCAGTGAGGGACCTAACCAAGAGACCCAGTACTTC; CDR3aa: CASSEGPNQETQYF
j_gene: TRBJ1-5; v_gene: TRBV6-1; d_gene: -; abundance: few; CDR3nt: TGTGCCAGCAGTGAAACGCAGGGACTCAAACAGCCCCAGCATTTT; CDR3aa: CASSETQGLKQPQHF
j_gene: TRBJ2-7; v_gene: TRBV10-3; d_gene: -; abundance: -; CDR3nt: TGTGCCATCAGCGGAGGAGGGGTCTCCTACGAGCAGTACTTC; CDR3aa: CAISGGGVSYEQYF
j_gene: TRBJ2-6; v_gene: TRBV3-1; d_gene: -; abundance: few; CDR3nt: TGTGCCAGCAGCCCCCTTGTCTCTGGGGCCAACGTCCTGACTTTC; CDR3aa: CASSPLVSGANVLTF
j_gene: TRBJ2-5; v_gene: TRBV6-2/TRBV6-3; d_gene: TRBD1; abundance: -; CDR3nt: TGTGCCAGCAGAGGGACAGGAGGGGAGACCCAGTACTTC; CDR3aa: CASRGTGGETQYF
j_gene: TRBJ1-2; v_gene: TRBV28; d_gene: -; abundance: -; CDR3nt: TGTGCCAGCAGGAGAAACGTCTATGGCTACACCTTC; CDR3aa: CASRRNVYGYTF
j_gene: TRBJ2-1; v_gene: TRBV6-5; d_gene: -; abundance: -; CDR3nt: TGTGCCAGCACCGACGGGGTTCTGGACAATGAGCAGTTCTTC; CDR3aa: CASTDGVLDNEQFF
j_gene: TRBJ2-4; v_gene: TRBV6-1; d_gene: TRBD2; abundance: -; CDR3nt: TGTGCCAGCACCCTCGGACCTCCGGGGGGCATTCAGTACTTC; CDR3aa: CASTLGPPGGIQYF
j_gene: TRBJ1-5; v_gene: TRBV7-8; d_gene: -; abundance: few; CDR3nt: TGTGCCAGCAGCATTAGTGAATTACGCGCTCAGCCCCAGCATTTT; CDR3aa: CASSISELRAQPQHF
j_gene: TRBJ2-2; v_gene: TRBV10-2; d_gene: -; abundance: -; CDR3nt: TGCGCCAGCAGTGAGTCGCGGTCCGGGGAGCTGTTTTTT; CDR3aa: CASSESRSGELFF
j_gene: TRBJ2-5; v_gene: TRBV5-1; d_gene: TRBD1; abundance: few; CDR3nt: TGCGCCAGCAGCCGAAGTAACAGGGGCGGCCAAGAGACCCAGTACTTC; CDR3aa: CASSRSNRGGQETQYF